This T cell receptor beta chain was sequenced in a study of T cells in Graves' hyperthyroidism and ophthalmopathy. This clonotype has ten or more counts. The CDR3 length is 14 residues. Trimming removed 6 bases from V and 0 bases from J, with 10 bases in between. Researchers amplified the TCR beta CDR3 regions from RNA transcripts. First-round RT-PCR of the TCR CDR3 relied on the HTBI primer set. TCRdb redid the calling of the multiplex PCR reads with MiXCR, one entry per CDR3 protein. The sample contains a few hundred thousand distinct CDR3 sequences, roughly an eighth of which appear only once. The TCR comes from a woman aged 18 to 35 with Graves' hyperthyroidism. Material for sequencing was blood. This chain uses TRBV12-3 or TRBV12-4 with TRBJ2-3; possibly TRBD2 for D (6 bases). CDR3 loop: CASSDSGSTDTQYF. The CDR3 coding sequence is TGTGCCAGCAGCGATAGCGGTAGCACAGATACGCAGTATTTT.